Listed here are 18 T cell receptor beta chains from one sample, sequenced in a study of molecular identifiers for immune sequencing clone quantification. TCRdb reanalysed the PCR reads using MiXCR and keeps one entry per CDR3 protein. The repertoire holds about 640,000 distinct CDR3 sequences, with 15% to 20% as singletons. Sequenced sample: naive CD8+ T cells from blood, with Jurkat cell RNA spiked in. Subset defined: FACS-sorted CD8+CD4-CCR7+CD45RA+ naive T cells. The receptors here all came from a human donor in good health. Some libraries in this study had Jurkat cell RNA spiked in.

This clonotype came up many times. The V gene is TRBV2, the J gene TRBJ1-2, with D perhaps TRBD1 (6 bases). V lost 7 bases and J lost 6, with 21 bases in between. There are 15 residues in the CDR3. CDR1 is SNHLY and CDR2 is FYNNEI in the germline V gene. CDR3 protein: CASTPKLTGRHGYTF. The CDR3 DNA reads TGTGCCAGCACCCCAAAACTGACAGGCCGGCATGGCTACACCTTC.

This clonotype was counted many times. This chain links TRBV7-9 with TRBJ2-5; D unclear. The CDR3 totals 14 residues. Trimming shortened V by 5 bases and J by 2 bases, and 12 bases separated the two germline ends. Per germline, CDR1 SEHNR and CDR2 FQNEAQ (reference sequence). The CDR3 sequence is CASSQLALQETQYF. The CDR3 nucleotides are TGTGCCAGCAGCCAACTGGCCTTGCAAGAGACCCAGTACTTC. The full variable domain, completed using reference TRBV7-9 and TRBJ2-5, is DTGVSQNPRHKITKRGQNVTFRCDPISEHNRLYWYRQTLGQGPEFLTYFQNEAQLEKSRLLSDRFSAERPKGSFSTLEIQRTEQGDSAMYLCASSQLALQETQYFGPGTRLLVL.

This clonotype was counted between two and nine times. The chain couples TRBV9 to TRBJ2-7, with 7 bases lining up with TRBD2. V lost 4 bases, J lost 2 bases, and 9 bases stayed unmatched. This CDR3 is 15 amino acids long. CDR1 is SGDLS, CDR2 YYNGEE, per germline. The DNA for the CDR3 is TGTGCCAGCAGCCCAGAGGCTAGCGGAACCTACGAGCAGTACTTC. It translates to CASSPEASGTYEQYF. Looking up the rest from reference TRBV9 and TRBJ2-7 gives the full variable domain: DSGVTQTPKHLITATGQRVTLRCSPRSGDLSVYWYQQSLDQGLQFLIQYYNGEERAKGNILERFSAQQFPDLHSELNLSSLELGDSALYFCASSPEASGTYEQYFGPGTRLTVT.

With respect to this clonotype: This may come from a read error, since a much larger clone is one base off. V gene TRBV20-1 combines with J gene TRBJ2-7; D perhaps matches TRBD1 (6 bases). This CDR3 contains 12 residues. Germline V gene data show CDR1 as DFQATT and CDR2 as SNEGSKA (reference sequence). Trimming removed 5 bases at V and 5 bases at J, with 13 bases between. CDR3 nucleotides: TGCAGTGCTGGTCCACAGGGCCACGAGCAGTACTTC. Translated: CSAGPQGHEQYF.

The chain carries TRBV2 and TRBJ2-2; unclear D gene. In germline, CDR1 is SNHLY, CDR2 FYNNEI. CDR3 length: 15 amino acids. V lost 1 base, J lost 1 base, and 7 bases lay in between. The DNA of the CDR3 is TGTGCCAGCAGTGAAGGGCGGCAGAACACCGGGGAGCTGTTTTTT. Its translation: CASSEGRQNTGELFF. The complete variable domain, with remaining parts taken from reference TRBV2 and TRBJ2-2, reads EPEVTQTPSHQVTQMGQEVILRCVPISNHLYFYWYRQILGQKVEFLVSFYNNEISEKSEIFDDQFSVERPDGSNFTLKIRSTKLEDSAMYFCASSEGRQNTGELFFGEGSRLTVL.

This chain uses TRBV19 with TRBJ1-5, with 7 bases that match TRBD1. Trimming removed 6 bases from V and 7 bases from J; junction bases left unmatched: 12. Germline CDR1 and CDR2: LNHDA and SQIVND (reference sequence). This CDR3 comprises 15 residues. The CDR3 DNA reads TGTGCCAGTAGCGCCGGGACAGTCCTGGGGCAGCCCCAGCATTTT. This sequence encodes CASSAGTVLGQPQHF.

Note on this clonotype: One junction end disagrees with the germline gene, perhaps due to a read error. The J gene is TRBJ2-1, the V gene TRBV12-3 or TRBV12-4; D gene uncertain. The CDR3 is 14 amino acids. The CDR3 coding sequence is TGTGCCAGCACCCCGGATGATACTTGGAATGAGCAGCTCTTC. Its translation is CASTPDDTWNEQLF.

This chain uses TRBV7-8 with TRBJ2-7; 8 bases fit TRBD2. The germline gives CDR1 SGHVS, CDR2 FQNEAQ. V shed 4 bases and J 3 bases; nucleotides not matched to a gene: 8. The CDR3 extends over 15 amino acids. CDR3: CASSSGGSGVYEQYF. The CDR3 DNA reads TGTGCCAGCAGCTCCGGGGGTAGCGGGGTCTACGAGCAGTACTTC.

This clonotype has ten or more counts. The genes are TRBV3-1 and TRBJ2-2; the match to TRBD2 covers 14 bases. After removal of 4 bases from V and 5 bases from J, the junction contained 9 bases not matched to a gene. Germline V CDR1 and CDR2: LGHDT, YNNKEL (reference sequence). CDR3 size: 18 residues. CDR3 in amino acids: CASSPLGLAGVGTGELFF. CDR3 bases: TGTGCCAGCAGCCCGCTGGGACTAGCGGGAGTGGGGACCGGGGAGCTGTTTTTT.

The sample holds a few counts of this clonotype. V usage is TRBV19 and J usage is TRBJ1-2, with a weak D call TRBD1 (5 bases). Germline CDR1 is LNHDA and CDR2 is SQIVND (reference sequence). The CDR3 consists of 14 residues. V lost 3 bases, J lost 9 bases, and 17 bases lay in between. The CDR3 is CASSIVSGRRSYTF. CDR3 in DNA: TGTGCCAGTAGTATTGTCTCAGGGCGAAGGAGCTACACCTTC. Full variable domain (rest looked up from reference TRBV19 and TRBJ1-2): DGGITQSPKYLFRKEGQNVTLSCEQNLNHDAMYWYRQDPGQGLRLIYYSQIVNDFQKGDIAEGYSVSREKKESFPLTVTSAQKNPTAFYLCASSIVSGRRSYTFGSGTRLTVV.

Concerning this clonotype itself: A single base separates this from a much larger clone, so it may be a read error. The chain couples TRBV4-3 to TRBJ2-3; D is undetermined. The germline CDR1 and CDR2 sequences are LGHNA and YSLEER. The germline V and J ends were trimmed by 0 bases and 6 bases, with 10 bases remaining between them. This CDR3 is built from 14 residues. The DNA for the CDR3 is TGCGCCAGCAGCCAAGATTCAACAATGGATACGCAGTATTTT. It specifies CASSQDSTMDTQYF.

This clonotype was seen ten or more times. The CDR3 reads CASSGRQGSNTEAFF. Written as DNA, the CDR3 is TGTGCCAGCAGCGGACGACAGGGGTCGAACACTGAAGCTTTCTTT. The chain couples TRBV9 to TRBJ1-1, with 8 bases matching TRBD1. Germline CDR1 SGDLS, CDR2 YYNGEE. Trimming at V came to 3 bases and at J to 1 base, leaving 5 bases not matched to a gene. This CDR3 region has 15 residues.

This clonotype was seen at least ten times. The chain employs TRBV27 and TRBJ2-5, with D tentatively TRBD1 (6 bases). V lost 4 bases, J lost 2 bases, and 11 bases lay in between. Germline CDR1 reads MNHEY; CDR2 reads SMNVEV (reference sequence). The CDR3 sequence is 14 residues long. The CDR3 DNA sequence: TGTGCCAGCAGTTCCTACAGGGTACAAGAGACCCAGTACTTC. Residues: CASSSYRVQETQYF.

The CDR3 DNA reads TGTGCCAGCAGCTTTCCGGGGTTGTCCTACGAGCAGTACTTC. Translated, it gives CASSFPGLSYEQYF. The gene calls are TRBV7-9 and TRBJ2-7; D may be TRBD2 (5 bases). V gave up 3 bases and J gave up 1 base, with 10 bases separating them. CDR3 length equals 14 residues. CDR1 is SEHNR, CDR2 FQNEAQ, per germline (reference sequence).

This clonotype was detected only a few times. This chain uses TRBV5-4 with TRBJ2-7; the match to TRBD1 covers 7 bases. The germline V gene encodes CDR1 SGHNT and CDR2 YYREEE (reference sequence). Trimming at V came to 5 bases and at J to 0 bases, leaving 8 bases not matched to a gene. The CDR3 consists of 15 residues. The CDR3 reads CASRKMGDSSYEQYF. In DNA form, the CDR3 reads TGTGCCAGCAGGAAAATGGGGGACAGCTCCTACGAGCAGTACTTC.

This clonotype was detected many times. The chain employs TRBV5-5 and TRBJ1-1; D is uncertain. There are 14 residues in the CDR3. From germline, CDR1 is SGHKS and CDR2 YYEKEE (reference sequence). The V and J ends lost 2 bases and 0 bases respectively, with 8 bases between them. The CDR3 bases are TGTGCCAGCAGCTTCACAGATATGAACACTGAAGCTTTCTTT. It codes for CASSFTDMNTEAFF.

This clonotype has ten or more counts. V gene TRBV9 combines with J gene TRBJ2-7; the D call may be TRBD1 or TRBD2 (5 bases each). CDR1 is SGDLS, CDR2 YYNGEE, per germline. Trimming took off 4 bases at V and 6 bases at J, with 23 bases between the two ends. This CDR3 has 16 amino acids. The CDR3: CASSYRRDPTLGEQYF. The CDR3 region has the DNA TGTGCCAGCAGCTACAGAAGGGACCCTACCTTAGGCGAGCAGTACTTC. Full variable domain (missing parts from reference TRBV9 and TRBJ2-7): DSGVTQTPKHLITATGQRVTLRCSPRSGDLSVYWYQQSLDQGLQFLIQYYNGEERAKGNILERFSAQQFPDLHSELNLSSLELGDSALYFCASSYRRDPTLGEQYFGPGTRLTVT.

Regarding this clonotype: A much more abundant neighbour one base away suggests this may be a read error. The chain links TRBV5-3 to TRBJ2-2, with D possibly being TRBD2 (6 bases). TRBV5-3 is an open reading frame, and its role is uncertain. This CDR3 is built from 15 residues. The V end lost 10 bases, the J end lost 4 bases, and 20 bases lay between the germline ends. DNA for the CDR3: TGTGCCGGCAGCTTGGAGGGGCTTGGCACCGGGGAGCTGTTTTTT. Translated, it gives CAGSLEGLGTGELFF.